This T cell receptor (beta chain) was obtained from a study of blood T cell repertoires in COVID-19. Whole-study context: Sites in the United States, Italy and Spain provided acute and convalescent COVID-19 samples.

Original methodology: Reference gene primer amplification yielded estimated nucleated cell counts. Using immunoSEQ multiplex PCR, the repertoire was profiled, and TCRdb retains in-frame clones only, with some absent. Clone size and the V and J calls come from that table; the DNA yielded D and trimming. The sample lists about 73,000 clones; approximately 82% were seen once. The CDR3 has 14 amino acids. Germline CDR1 is PRHDT and CDR2 is FYEKMQ (reference sequence). Trimming took 6 bases from V and 4 from J; bases not matched to a gene: 8. The sequence was obtained from a man aged 45-65 years with active COVID-19. J is TRBJ1-1 and V is TRBV13; TRBD1 matches at 7 bases. The sample consisted of peripheral blood. The chain's CDR3 is CASRQRTGLTEAFF. CDR3 in DNA: TGTGCCAGCAGACAGCGGACAGGCCTCACTGAAGCTTTCTTT.